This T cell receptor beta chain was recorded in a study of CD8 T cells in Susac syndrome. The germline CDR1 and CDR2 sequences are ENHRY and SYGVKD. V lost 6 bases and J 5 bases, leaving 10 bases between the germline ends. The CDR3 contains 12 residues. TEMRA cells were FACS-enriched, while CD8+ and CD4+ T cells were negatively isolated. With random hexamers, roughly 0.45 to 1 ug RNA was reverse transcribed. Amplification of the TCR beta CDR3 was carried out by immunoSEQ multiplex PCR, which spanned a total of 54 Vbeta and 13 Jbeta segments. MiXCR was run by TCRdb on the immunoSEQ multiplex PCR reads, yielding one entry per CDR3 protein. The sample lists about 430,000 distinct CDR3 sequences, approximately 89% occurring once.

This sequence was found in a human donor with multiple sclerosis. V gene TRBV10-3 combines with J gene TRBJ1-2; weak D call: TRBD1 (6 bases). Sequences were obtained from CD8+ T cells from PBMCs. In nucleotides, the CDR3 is TGTGCCATCAGGGACAGCCGATATGGCTACACCTTC. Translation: CAIRDSRYGYTF.